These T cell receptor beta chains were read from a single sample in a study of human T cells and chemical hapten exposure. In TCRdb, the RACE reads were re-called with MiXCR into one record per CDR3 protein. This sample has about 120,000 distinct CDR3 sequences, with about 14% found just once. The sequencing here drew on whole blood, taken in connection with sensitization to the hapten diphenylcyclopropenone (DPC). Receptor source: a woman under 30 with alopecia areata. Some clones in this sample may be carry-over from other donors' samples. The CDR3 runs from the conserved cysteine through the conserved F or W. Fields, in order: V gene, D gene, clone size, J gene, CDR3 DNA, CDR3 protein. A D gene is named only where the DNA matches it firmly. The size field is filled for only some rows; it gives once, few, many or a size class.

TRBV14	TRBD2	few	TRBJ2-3	TGTGCCAGCAGCCAACGCGGACTAGCGGGACTAAATACGCAGTATTTT	CASSQRGLAGLNTQYF
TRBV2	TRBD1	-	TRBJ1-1	TGTGCCGTCAGGGGGCTGAACACTGAAGCTTTCTTT	CAVRGLNTEAFF
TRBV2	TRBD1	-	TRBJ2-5	TGTGCCAGCAGTGAAGGTTTTGGGACAGGGATTTTGGAGACCCAGTACTTC	CASSEGFGTGILETQYF
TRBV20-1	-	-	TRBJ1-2	TGCAGTGCCAGACGGGGGAATGGCTACACCTTC	CSARRGNGYTF
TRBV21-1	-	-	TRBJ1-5	TGTGCCAGCAGCAAAATCCCCGTGACCCATAAACGGGGCAAATTGGAGCCCCAGCATTTT	CASSKIPVTHKRGKLEPQHF
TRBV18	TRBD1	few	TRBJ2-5	TGTGCCAGCTCACCGGGGACAGGATTACAGGAGACCCAGTACTTC	CASSPGTGLQETQYF
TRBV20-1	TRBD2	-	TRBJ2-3	TGCAGTGCTAGAGATACTAGCGGGGTAGATACGCAGTATTTT	CSARDTSGVDTQYF
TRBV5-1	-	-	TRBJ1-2	TGCGCCAGCAAGAAAACAGGAAACTATGGCTACACCTTC	CASKKTGNYGYTF
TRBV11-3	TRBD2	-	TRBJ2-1	TGTGCCAGCAGCTCAACCGGGACTAGCGCTGATGAGCAGTTCTTC	CASSSTGTSADEQFF
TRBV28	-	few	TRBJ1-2	TGTGCCAGCAGTCCCAGGGGAGCCAACTATGGCTACACCTTC	CASSPRGANYGYTF
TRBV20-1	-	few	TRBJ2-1	TGCAGTGCTAGAGATTTTGGGGCGGCTAACAATGAGCAGTTCTTC	CSARDFGAANNEQFF
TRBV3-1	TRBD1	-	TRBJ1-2	TGTGCCACTACGGGACCTACCGAGCTCGCAGGACAGGTTTATTATGGCTACACCTTC	CATTGPTELAGQVYYGYTF
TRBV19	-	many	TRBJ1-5	TGTGCCAGTAGTATTTACGAGGGGAATCAGCCCCAGCATTTT	CASSIYEGNQPQHF
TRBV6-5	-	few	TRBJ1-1	TGTGCCAGCAGTTCCTCCCCGGGGAAGACTGAAGCTTTCTTT	CASSSSPGKTEAFF
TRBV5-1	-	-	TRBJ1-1	TGCGCCAGCAGCTTGGGTGACGTCGGGGTAGAAGCTTTCTTT	CASSLGDVGVEAFF
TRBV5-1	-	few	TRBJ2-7	TGCGCCAGCAGCGGGGGGCAGTTTCTCTACGAGCAGTACTTC	CASSGGQFLYEQYF